Listed below are T cell receptor beta chains from one sample, sequenced in a study of shared clonotypes between healthy human individuals. The assay was immunoSEQ multiplex PCR, and TCRdb's table has in-frame clones only and misses some. The repertoire holds a few million clones, around 95% seen once, with about 1.7% in the top ten. Sequencing was performed on naive CD8+ T cells from PBMCs. The source is a man in his late teens or twenties in good health. Some clones in this sample may be carry-over from other donors' samples. Each CDR3 is given with its conserved first and last residue. A D gene is named only where the DNA matches it firmly. Only some rows state a clone size, as once, few, many or a class for expanded clones.

NA	TRBV4-1	TRBJ1-1	once	15	CASSQGPGQLTEAFF	TGCGCCAGCAGCCAAGGCCCGGGGCAGCTGACTGAAGCTTTCTTT
NA	TRBV10-1	TRBJ2-7	NA	13	CASSGGLGYEQYF	TGCGCCAGCAGCGGCGGGCTAGGGTACGAGCAGTACTTC
NA	TRBV9	TRBJ1-4	once	16	CASKLPGGKENEKLFF	TGTGCCAGCAAACTTCCAGGCGGGAAGGAGAATGAAAAACTGTTTTTT
NA	TRBV10-3	TRBJ2-7	NA	14	CAISEPLGSHEQYF	TGTGCCATCAGTGAACCTCTAGGGTCCCACGAGCAGTACTTC
NA	TRBV28	TRBJ1-2	few	13	CASLTPIPYGYTF	TGTGCCAGCCTGACACCGATCCCCTATGGCTACACCTTC
NA	TRBV9	TRBJ1-1	NA	16	CASSVDARLGNTEAFF	TGTGCCAGCAGCGTAGATGCGAGGTTGGGGAACACTGAAGCTTTCTTT
NA	TRBV9	TRBJ2-3	once	15	CASSVDDLGPDTQYF	TGTGCCAGCAGCGTAGATGACCTCGGCCCAGATACGCAGTATTTT
NA	TRBV2	TRBJ2-7	NA	13	CASTERVGYEQYF	TGTGCCAGCACGGAAAGGGTGGGCTACGAGCAGTACTTC
TRBD1	TRBV5-6	TRBJ2-4	NA	19	CASSSVGTGTLRAKNIQYF	TGTGCCAGCAGCTCCGTAGGGACAGGGACCCTAAGGGCCAAAAACATTCAGTACTTC
NA	TRBV2	TRBJ2-2	NA	13	CASSELVTGELFF	TGTGCCAGCAGTGAACTAGTCACCGGGGAGCTGTTTTTT
TRBD2	TRBV6-1	TRBJ2-1	NA	15	CATIAGGRTYNEQFF	TGTGCCACCATAGCGGGAGGAAGGACCTACAATGAGCAGTTCTTC
NA	TRBV7-9	TRBJ2-7	NA	12	CASSEGPREQYF	TGTGCCAGCAGCGAGGGGCCGAGGGAGCAGTACTTC
TRBD2	TRBV27	TRBJ2-7	NA	18	CASSPSGLAGGFSYEQYF	TGTGCCAGCAGTCCCTCCGGACTAGCGGGGGGATTCTCCTACGAGCAGTACTTC
NA	TRBV5-8	TRBJ2-5	once	11	CASSLWETQYF	TGTGCCAGCAGCTTGTGGGAGACCCAGTACTTC
NA	TRBV5-1	TRBJ1-2	NA	11	CASSGPDGYTF	TGCGCCAGCAGCGGTCCAGATGGCTACACCTTC
NA	TRBV28	TRBJ2-4	NA	15	CASRPDSLAKNIQYF	TGTGCCAGCAGACCAGACAGCCTAGCCAAAAACATTCAGTACTTC
TRBD1	TRBV2	TRBJ1-2	once	12	CASPGQGYGYTF	TGTGCCAGCCCTGGACAGGGGTATGGCTACACCTTC
NA	TRBV7-9	TRBJ1-2	few	12	CASTPGDYGYTF	TGTGCCAGCACCCCAGGAGATTATGGCTACACCTTC
NA	TRBV28	TRBJ2-3	once	14	CASRSQGWGDTQYF	TGTGCCAGCAGGAGTCAGGGGTGGGGAGATACGCAGTATTTT
NA	TRBV11-3	TRBJ1-2	NA	17	CASSLVWIGRGSYGYTF	TGTGCCAGCAGCTTAGTATGGATCGGGCGAGGGAGCTATGGCTACACCTTC
NA	TRBV9	TRBJ2-6	NA	15	CASSVGRSAANVLTF	TGTGCCAGCAGCGTAGGTAGGAGTGCGGCCAACGTCCTGACTTTC
TRBD2	TRBV27	TRBJ2-7	NA	15	CASSFSSGSSYEQYF	TGTGCCAGCAGTTTTTCCAGCGGGAGCTCCTACGAGCAGTACTTC
TRBD1	TRBV19	TRBJ1-3	NA	14	CASTSGGTGNTIYF	TGTGCCAGTACCTCAGGGGGTACTGGAAACACCATATATTTT
TRBD2	TRBV7-9	TRBJ2-1	once	16	CASSLPRLAGGNEQFF	TGTGCCAGCAGCTTACCTCGACTAGCGGGGGGCAATGAGCAGTTCTTC
NA	TRBV28	TRBJ2-6	once	15	CASSPGVVGANVLTF	TGTGCCAGCAGCCCCGGGGTAGTAGGGGCCAACGTCCTGACTTTC
TRBD1	TRBV19	TRBJ1-3	NA	15	CASTLDGDSGNTIYF	TGTGCCAGTACTCTCGACGGGGACAGCGGAAACACCATATATTTT
NA	TRBV6-1	TRBJ1-4	NA	15	CASSGTVATNEKLFF	TGTGCCAGCAGTGGGACTGTCGCAACTAATGAAAAACTGTTTTTT
NA	TRBV10-2	TRBJ2-7	once	13	CASSEKVSYEQYF	TGCGCCAGCAGTGAGAAGGTCTCCTACGAGCAGTACTTC
NA	TRBV19	TRBJ2-7	NA	13	CASSPGLVYEQYF	TGTGCCAGTAGTCCGGGGCTAGTCTACGAGCAGTACTTC
TRBD1	TRBV2	TRBJ2-5	NA	14	CASRADRVDETQYF	TGTGCCAGCAGGGCGGACAGGGTGGACGAGACCCAGTACTTC
NA	TRBV7-8	TRBJ2-3	NA	15	CASITSLGSTDTQYF	TGTGCCAGCATCACTTCCCTTGGGAGCACAGATACGCAGTATTTT
NA	TRBV11-2	TRBJ1-1	NA	16	CASSLFSSLGGTEAFF	TGTGCCAGCAGCTTATTTTCCTCCCTGGGGGGAACTGAAGCTTTCTTT
NA	TRBV7-3	TRBJ1-1	NA	15	CASSLYGFGGAEAFF	TGTGCCAGCAGCTTGTATGGATTTGGGGGGGCTGAAGCTTTCTTT
NA	TRBV7-9	TRBJ2-1	NA	14	CASSQKIRHNEQFF	TGTGCCAGCAGCCAAAAGATCAGGCACAATGAGCAGTTCTTC
NA	TRBV27	TRBJ2-1	NA	16	CASSPSGGESYDEQFF	TGTGCCAGCAGTCCCTCGGGCGGGGAGAGTTACGATGAGCAGTTCTTC
NA	TRBV9	TRBJ2-2	once	16	CASSDDPKSNTGELFF	TGTGCCAGCAGTGATGACCCCAAATCGAACACCGGGGAGCTGTTTTTT
NA	TRBV5-4	TRBJ2-5	NA	16	CASSLAVNWEEETQYF	TGTGCCAGCAGCTTGGCCGTAAATTGGGAGGAAGAGACCCAGTACTTC
TRBD2	TRBV28	TRBJ2-2	NA	14	CASSQTSGAGELFF	TGTGCCAGCAGTCAGACTAGCGGGGCCGGGGAGCTGTTTTTT
NA	TRBV5-6	TRBJ2-5	NA	11	CASSLSETQYF	TGTGCCAGCAGCCTTTCAGAGACCCAGTACTTC
NA	TRBV7-2	TRBJ2-7	NA	13	CASSLGLASGDNF	TGTGCCAGCAGCTTAGGCCTAGCGAGCGGAGACAACTTC
NA	TRBV10-2	TRBJ2-3	NA	15	CASSDRPASTDTQYF	TGCGCCAGCAGCGACAGACCCGCTAGCACAGATACGCAGTATTTT
NA	TRBV27	TRBJ2-5	NA	12	CASSQGGETQYF	TGTGCCAGCAGCCAGGGGGGCGAGACCCAGTACTTC
NA	TRBV7-2	TRBJ2-1	NA	11	CASSPGRKQFF	TGTGCCAGCAGCCCGGGACGGAAGCAGTTCTTC
TRBD1	TRBV20-1	TRBJ1-2	NA	10	CTGQGGGYTF	TGCACGGGACAGGGAGGCGGCTACACCTTC
NA	TRBV27	TRBJ2-1	NA	14	CASSLNIPHNEQFF	TGTGCCAGCAGTTTAAATATTCCGCACAATGAGCAGTTCTTC
TRBD1	TRBV28	TRBJ2-7	NA	13	CASTPTGSYEQYF	TGTGCCAGCACCCCGACAGGGTCCTACGAGCAGTACTTC
TRBD1	TRBV29-1	TRBJ2-7	NA	13	CSAKGTGNYEQYF	TGCAGCGCCAAGGGGACAGGGAACTACGAGCAGTACTTC
TRBD1	TRBV30	TRBJ2-5	NA	14	CAWSQGTDQETQYF	TGTGCCTGGAGCCAAGGGACAGACCAAGAGACCCAGTACTTC
TRBD1	TRBV9	TRBJ2-4	NA	16	CASSATRDRGQNIQYF	TGTGCCAGCAGCGCGACACGGGACAGGGGGCAAAACATTCAGTACTTC
TRBD2	TRBV7-9	TRBJ2-3	few	15	CASNGAGTRKDTQYF	TGTGCCAGCAATGGAGCGGGGACCCGCAAGGATACGCAGTATTTT
NA	TRBV7-3	TRBJ2-1	NA	15	CASSLTLGTRGEQFF	TGTGCCAGCAGCTTAACCCTAGGGACCCGGGGTGAGCAGTTCTTC
NA	TRBV28	TRBJ2-3	once	16	CASSPYGGGLTDTQYF	TGTGCCAGCAGTCCGTACGGGGGCGGGCTCACAGATACGCAGTATTTT
TRBD2	TRBV27	TRBJ2-3	NA	18	CASSESHVGGADTDTQYF	TGTGCCAGCAGTGAATCGCACGTCGGGGGGGCAGACACAGATACGCAGTATTTT
NA	TRBV5-5	TRBJ2-3	once	13	CASSLAPTDTQYF	TGTGCCAGCAGCTTGGCCCCCACAGATACGCAGTATTTT